This TCR beta chain was sequenced in a study of early T cells in non-severe SARS-CoV-2 infection. Trimming left V 4 bases short and J 4 bases short, with 11 bases between. CDR1 SGHAT and CDR2 FQNNGV come from the germline V gene. The CDR3 extends over 15 amino acids. TCRdb re-derived calls from the 5' RACE reads in MiXCR, one entry per CDR3 protein. Found here are tens of thousands of distinct CDR3 sequences, around 16% of them singletons; the top ten hold roughly 12%. This clonotype occurred many times. The gene calls are TRBV11-2 and TRBJ1-6; D gene unclear. The source of this sequence is an adult who was a healthcare worker with PCR-confirmed SARS-CoV-2 infection or an uninfected control (not recorded which). The sample consisted of whole blood. CDR3 region: CASSSRWIYNSPLHF. In DNA, the CDR3 is TGTGCCAGCAGCTCCCGCTGGATATATAATTCACCCCTCCACTTT.